The T cell receptor beta chain under discussion was sequenced for a study of technical replicates of blood from a few donors. Some clones are missing from TCRdb's copy, which holds only in-frame ones; the method was immunoSEQ multiplex PCR. This table has around 83,000 clones, roughly 92% appearing once. The sample consisted of T cells isolated from PBMCs. This sequence was found in a human donor in good health.

The CDR3, as DNA: TGCGCCAGCAGCTTAGAGGGAGAGTCACCCCTCCACTTT. Its protein product is CASSLEGESPLHF. The rearrangement joins TRBV5-1 to TRBJ1-6, with D unclear. Between the trimmed V and J ends, which lost 2 bases and 10 bases, there was a span of 10 bases. CDR1 is SGHRS and CDR2 is YFSETQ in the germline V gene. This CDR3 contains 13 residues.